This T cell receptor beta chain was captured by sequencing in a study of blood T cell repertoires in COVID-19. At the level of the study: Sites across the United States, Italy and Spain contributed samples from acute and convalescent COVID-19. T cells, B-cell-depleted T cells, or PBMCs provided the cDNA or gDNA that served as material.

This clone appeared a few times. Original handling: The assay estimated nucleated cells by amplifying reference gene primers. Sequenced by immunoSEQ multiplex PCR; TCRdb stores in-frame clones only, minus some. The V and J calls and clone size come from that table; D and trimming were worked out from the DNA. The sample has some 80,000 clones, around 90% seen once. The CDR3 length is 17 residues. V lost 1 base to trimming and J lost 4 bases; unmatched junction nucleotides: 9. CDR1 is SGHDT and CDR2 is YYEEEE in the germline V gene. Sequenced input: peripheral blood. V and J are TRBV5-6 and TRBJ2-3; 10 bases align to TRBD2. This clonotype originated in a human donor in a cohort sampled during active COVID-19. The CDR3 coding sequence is TGTGCCAGCAGCTTGTTCGGGACTAGCGCTAACGCAGATACGCAGTATTTT. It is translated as CASSLFGTSANADTQYF. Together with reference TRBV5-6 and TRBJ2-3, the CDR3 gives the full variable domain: DAGVTQSPTHLIKTRGQQVTLRCSPKSGHDTVSWYQQALGQGPQFIFQYYEEEERQRGNFPDRFSGHQFPNYSSELNVNALLLGDSALYLCASSLFGTSANADTQYFGPGTRLTVL.